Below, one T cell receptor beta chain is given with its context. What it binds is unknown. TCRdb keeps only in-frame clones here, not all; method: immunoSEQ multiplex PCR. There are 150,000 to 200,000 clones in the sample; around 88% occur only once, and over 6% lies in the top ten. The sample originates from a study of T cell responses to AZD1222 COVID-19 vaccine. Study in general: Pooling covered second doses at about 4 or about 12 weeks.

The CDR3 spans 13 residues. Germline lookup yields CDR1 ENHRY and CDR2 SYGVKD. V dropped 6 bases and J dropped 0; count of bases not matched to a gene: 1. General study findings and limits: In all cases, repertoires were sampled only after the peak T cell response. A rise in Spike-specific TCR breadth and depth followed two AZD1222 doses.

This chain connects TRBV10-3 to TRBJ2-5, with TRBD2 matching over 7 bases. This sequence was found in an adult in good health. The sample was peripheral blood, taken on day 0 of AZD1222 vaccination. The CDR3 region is CAIRGGNQETQYF. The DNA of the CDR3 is TGTGCCATCAGGGGAGGGAACCAAGAGACCCAGTACTTC.